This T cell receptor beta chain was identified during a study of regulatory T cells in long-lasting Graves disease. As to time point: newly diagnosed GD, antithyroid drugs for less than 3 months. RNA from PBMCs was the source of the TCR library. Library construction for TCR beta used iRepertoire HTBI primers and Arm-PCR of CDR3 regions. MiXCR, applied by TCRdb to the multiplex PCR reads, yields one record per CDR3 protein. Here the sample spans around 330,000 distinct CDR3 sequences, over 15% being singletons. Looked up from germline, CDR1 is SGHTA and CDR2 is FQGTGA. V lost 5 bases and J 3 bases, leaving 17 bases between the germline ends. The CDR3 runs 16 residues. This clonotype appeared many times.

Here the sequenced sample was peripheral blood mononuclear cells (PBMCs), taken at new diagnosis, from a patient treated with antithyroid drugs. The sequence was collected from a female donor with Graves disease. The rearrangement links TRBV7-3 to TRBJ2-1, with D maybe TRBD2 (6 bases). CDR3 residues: CASSPGDGRGYNEQFF. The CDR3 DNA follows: TGTGCCAGCAGCCCAGGAGACGGGAGAGGCTACAATGAGCAGTTCTTC.